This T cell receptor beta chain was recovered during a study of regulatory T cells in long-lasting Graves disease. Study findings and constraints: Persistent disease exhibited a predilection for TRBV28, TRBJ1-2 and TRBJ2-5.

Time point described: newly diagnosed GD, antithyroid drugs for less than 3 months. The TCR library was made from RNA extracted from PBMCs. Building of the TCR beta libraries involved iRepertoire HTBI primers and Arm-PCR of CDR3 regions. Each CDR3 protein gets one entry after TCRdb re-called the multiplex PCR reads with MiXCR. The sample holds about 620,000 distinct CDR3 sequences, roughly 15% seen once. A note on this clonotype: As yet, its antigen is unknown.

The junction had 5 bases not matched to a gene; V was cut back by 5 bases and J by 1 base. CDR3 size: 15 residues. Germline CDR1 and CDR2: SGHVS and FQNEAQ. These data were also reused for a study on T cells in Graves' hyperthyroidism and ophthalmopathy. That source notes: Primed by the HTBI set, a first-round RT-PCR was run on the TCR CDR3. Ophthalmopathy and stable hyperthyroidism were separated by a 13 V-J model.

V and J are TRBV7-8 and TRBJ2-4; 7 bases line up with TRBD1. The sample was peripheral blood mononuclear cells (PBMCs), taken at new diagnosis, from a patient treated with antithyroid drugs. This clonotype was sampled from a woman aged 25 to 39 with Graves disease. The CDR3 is CASSVSTGAKNIQYF. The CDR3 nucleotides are TGTGCCAGCAGCGTATCGACAGGGGCCAAAAACATTCAGTACTTC.